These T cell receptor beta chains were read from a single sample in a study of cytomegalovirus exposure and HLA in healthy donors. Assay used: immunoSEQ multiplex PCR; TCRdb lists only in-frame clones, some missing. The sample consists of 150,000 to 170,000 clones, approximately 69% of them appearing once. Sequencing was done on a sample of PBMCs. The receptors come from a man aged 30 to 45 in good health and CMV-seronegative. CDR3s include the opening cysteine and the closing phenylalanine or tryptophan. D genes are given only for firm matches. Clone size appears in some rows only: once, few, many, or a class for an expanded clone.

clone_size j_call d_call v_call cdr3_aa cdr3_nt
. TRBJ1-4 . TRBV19 CASSAGHSTNEKLFF TGTGCCAGTAGTGCCGGACACTCAACTAATGAAAAACTGTTTTTT
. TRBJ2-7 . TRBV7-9 CASSSGDTFYEQYF TGTGCCAGCAGCTCCGGGGACACATTCTACGAGCAGTACTTC
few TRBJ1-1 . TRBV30 CAWSRRQASEAFF TGTGCCTGGAGCAGGCGACAGGCTAGTGAAGCTTTCTTT
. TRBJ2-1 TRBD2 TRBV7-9 CASSQAGGGYNEQFF TGTGCCAGCAGCCAAGCGGGCGGGGGGTACAATGAGCAGTTCTTC
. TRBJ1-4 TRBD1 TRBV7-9 CASSLEGTATTNEKLFF TGTGCCAGCAGCTTAGAAGGGACAGCTACAACTAATGAAAAACTGTTTTTT
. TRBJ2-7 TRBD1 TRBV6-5 CASSATGTGKFEQYF TGTGCCAGCAGCGCAACCGGGACAGGGAAATTCGAGCAGTACTTC
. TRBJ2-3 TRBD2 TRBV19 CASSRVGGAADTQYF TGTGCCAGTAGTAGGGTCGGGGGGGCTGCAGATACGCAGTATTTT
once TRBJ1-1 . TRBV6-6 CASSYSVSGNTEAFF TGTGCCAGCAGTTACTCGGTGTCGGGGAACACTGAAGCTTTCTTT
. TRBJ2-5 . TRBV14 CASSPLEVLGTQYF TGTGCCAGCAGCCCACTGGAGGTCCTTGGGACCCAGTACTTC
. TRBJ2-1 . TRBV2 CASRGGEIRNEQFF TGTGCCAGCAGAGGAGGGGAAATAAGGAATGAGCAGTTCTTC
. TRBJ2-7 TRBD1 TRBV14 CASKPGQNSYEQYF TGTGCCAGCAAACCGGGACAGAACTCCTACGAGCAGTACTTC
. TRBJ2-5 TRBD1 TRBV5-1 CASSRDRGRETQYF TGCGCCAGCAGCCGGGACAGGGGGCGAGAGACCCAGTACTTC
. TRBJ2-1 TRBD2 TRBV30 CAWSTGLAGSSDEQFF TGTGCCTGGAGTACAGGACTAGCGGGGTCGTCCGATGAGCAGTTCTTC
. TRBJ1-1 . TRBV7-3 CASSLNFNTEAFF TGTGCCAGCAGCTTAAACTTCAACACTGAAGCTTTCTTT
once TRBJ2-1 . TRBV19 CASSTQTGTEQFF TGTGCCAGTAGTACCCAGACCGGGACAGAGCAGTTCTTC
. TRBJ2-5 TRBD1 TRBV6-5 CASSYSHRGGQTQYF TGTGCCAGCAGTTACTCTCACAGGGGTGGGCAGACCCAGTACTTC
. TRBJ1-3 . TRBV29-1 CSVQVQPNTIYF TGCAGCGTTCAGGTACAGCCGAACACCATATATTTT
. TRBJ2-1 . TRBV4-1 CASSQDPLNEQFF TGCGCCAGCAGCCAAGATCCACTCAATGAGCAGTTCTTC